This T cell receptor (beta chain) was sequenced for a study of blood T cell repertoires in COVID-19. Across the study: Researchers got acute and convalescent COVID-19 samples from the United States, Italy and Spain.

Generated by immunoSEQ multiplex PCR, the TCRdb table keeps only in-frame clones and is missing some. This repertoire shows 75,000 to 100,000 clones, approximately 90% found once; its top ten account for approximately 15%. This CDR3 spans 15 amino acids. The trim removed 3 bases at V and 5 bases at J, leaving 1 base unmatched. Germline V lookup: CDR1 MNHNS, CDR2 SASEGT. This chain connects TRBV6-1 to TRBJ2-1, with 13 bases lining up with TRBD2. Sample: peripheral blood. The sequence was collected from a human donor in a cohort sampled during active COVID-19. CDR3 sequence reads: CASSEGLAGNNEQFF. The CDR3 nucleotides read TGTGCCAGCAGTGAGGGACTAGCGGGAAACAATGAGCAGTTCTTC.